What follows are 8 T cell receptor beta chains derived from one specimen sequenced in a study of circulating CD8 cells and anti-PD-1 response in melanoma. TCR libraries were prepared from about 16 ng of total RNA with the QIAseq Immune Repertoire TCR panel. From the reads, TCRdb called clonotypes with MiXCR, one entry per CDR3 protein. Among 150 to 200 distinct CDR3 sequences listed, under 5.5% were seen once. Sorting of live CD3+CD8+TCRalphabeta+ cells by PD-1 and/or TIGIT gave four subsets. This specimen was CD8+ T cells from PBMCs, taken at baseline or after one month of anti-PD-1 therapy (not recorded which). Every receptor here comes from a human donor with melanoma.

This clonotype counts as medium-sized (0.01 to 0.1%). The chain recombines TRBV27 with TRBJ2-5, with D possibly matching TRBD1 (5 bases). The CDR3 has 13 residues. The V end was cut by 7 bases, the J end by 1 base, with 10 bases between. CDR1 and CDR2 (germline): MNHEY, SMNVEV (reference sequence). As DNA, the CDR3 is TGTGCCAGCAAAAGGCAGGGCCAAGAGACCCAGTACTTC. It specifies CASKRQGQETQYF.

This clonotype is classed as large (0.1 to 1%). J is TRBJ2-3 and V is TRBV11-2; 10 bases match TRBD2. The CDR3 is made up of 15 amino acids. V was clipped by 5 bases and J by 0 bases; unmatched bases: 2. Germline assignment: CDR1 SGHAT and CDR2 FQNNGV. The DNA for the CDR3 is TGTGCCAGCAGCCGGACTAGCGGTAGCACAGATACGCAGTATTTT. This gives the protein CASSRTSGSTDTQYF.

This clonotype rates as medium-sized (0.01 to 0.1%). This rearrangement joins TRBV27 to TRBJ2-7; D possibly corresponds to TRBD1 (5 bases). This CDR3 contains 15 residues. V was clipped by 0 bases and J by 3 bases, with 12 bases between them. Germline V gene data show CDR1 as MNHEY and CDR2 as SMNVEV (reference sequence). The CDR3 nucleotides read TGTGCCAGCAGTTTATCGTATCCAGGGTACTACGAGCAGTACTTC. Protein sequence: CASSLSYPGYYEQYF.

This clonotype is labeled medium-sized. V is TRBV28 and J is TRBJ2-7; D assignment may be TRBD1 or TRBD2 (5 bases each). This CDR3 comprises 14 residues. V lost 6 bases and J 1 base, leaving 13 bases between the germline ends. The V gene's germline CDR1 is MDHEN and CDR2 SYDVKM. CDR3 sequence: CASRTGTDSYEQYF. Here the CDR3 DNA reads TGTGCCAGCAGAACCGGGACGGATTCCTACGAGCAGTACTTC. The full variable domain, completed using reference TRBV28 and TRBJ2-7, is DVKVTQSSRYLVKRTGEKVFLECVQDMDHENMFWYRQDPGLGLRLIYFSYDVKMKEKGDIPEGYSVSREKKERFSLILESASTNQTSMYLCASRTGTDSYEQYFGPGTRLTVT.

Relative to its sample, this clonotype is large. J is TRBJ2-1 and V is TRBV19; 9 positions agree with TRBD2. This CDR3 is built from 15 residues. The germline V gene has CDR1 LNHDA and CDR2 SQIVND (reference sequence). The trim removed 1 base at V and 2 bases at J, leaving 0 bases unmatched. For the CDR3, the DNA is TGTGCCAGTAGTATAGTAGCGGGGGCCTACAATGAGCAGTTCTTC. Translating gives CASSIVAGAYNEQFF.

This clonotype is large. This chain connects TRBV12-3 or TRBV12-4 to TRBJ1-2; D ambiguous. The CDR3 is 13 residues long. Trimming left V 2 bases short and J 4 bases short, with 8 bases between. CDR3: CASSLSGGYGYTF. DNA for the CDR3: TGTGCCAGCAGTTTATCGGGAGGCTATGGCTACACCTTC.

There are a few counts of this clonotype. It differs at one base from a far larger clone, so likely a read error. The chain carries TRBV7-2 and TRBJ2-3, with TRBD2 matching over 11 bases. The CDR3 has 15 residues. Germline CDR1 SGHTA, CDR2 FQGNSA. Trimming cost V 0 bases and J 6 bases; bases outside gene matches: 2. The DNA for the CDR3 is TGTGCCAGCAGCTTAGCCCCTAGCGGGGGGGATACGCAGTATTTT. It translates to CASSLAPSGGDTQYF.

Within the sample, this clonotype is large. This sequence joins TRBV19 and TRBJ1-5; D ambiguous. Germline loops: CDR1 LNHDA, CDR2 SQIVND (reference sequence). V lost 6 bases to trimming and J lost 4 bases, with 10 bases between them. The CDR3 runs to 13 residues. The chain's CDR3 is CASRNRLNQPQHF. The CDR3 DNA reads as TGTGCCAGTAGAAACAGATTAAATCAGCCCCAGCATTTT. Variable domain in full (rest from reference TRBV19 and TRBJ1-5): DGGITQSPKYLFRKEGQNVTLSCEQNLNHDAMYWYRQDPGQGLRLIYYSQIVNDFQKGDIAEGYSVSREKKESFPLTVTSAQKNPTAFYLCASRNRLNQPQHFGDGTRLSIL.